Listed here are 10 T cell receptor beta chains from one sample, sequenced in a study of shared clonotypes between healthy human individuals. Assay: immunoSEQ multiplex PCR; the TCRdb copy retains only in-frame clones and omits some. The data contain around 2,000,000 clones, roughly 94% of them seen just once; the ten biggest clones take up roughly 1.1%. Naive CD8 cells, CD45RO-negative and positively selected for CCR7, excluded terminally differentiated effector memory CD45RA+ cells. Sequencing was performed on naive CD8+ T cells sorted from blood. These receptors all stem from a man aged 18 to 30 in good health.

CDR3 coding DNA: TGTGCCAGCACCAGGCCCACCGGGGGCTCACTTAAGAGCTCCTACGAGCAGTACTTC. The encoded protein is CASTRPTGGSLKSSYEQYF. The V call is TRBV6-4, the J call TRBJ2-7, with D perhaps given as TRBD1 or TRBD2 (6 bases each). The V end was cut by 7 bases, the J end by 0 bases, with 28 bases between. From germline, CDR1 is MRHNA and CDR2 SNTAGT. The CDR3 length is 19 residues.

This chain joins TRBV7-2 and TRBJ2-1, with a weak D call TRBD2 (6 bases). The V gene's germline CDR1 is SGHTA and CDR2 FQGNSA. This CDR3 comprises 13 residues. V was clipped by 1 base and J by 8 bases, with 9 bases between them. CDR3 loop: CASSLVSGDEQFF. The CDR3 coding sequence is TGTGCCAGCAGCTTAGTGTCGGGGGATGAGCAGTTCTTC. Full variable domain (missing parts from reference TRBV7-2 and TRBJ2-1): GAGVSQSPSNKVTEKGKDVELRCDPISGHTALYWYRQSLGQGLEFLIYFQGNSAPDKSGLPSDRFSAERTGGSVSTLTIQRTQQEDSAVYLCASSLVSGDEQFFGPGTRLTVL.

This chain connects TRBV2 to TRBJ2-7; 8 bases agree with TRBD2. Per the germline V gene, CDR1 is SNHLY and CDR2 is FYNNEI. Trimming removed 5 bases from V and 0 bases from J; junction bases left unmatched: 9. This CDR3 region has 16 residues. This CDR3 is CASSPLLADVSYEQYF. As DNA, the CDR3 is TGTGCCAGCAGTCCCCTACTAGCGGATGTCTCCTACGAGCAGTACTTC.

Worth noting for this clone: Other DNA sequences in the same sample also yield this CDR3. The chain combines TRBV27 with TRBJ2-7; 8 nucleotides line up with TRBD2. V lost 4 bases and J lost 1; bases outside the gene matches: 6. CDR1 and CDR2 (germline): MNHEY, SMNVEV (reference sequence). CDR3 length equals 15 residues. CDR3 region: CASSSPAGGSYEQYF. The CDR3 nucleotides read TGTGCCAGCAGTTCCCCCGCGGGGGGTTCCTACGAGCAGTACTTC.

This clone was seen a single time. The rearrangement uses TRBV4-1 and TRBJ2-1; tentatively, D is TRBD2 (6 bases). Germline-derived CDR1 and CDR2 are MGHRA and YSYEKL. CDR3 length: 16 residues. With 2 bases removed from V and 5 bases from J, the gap between germline ends came to 16 bases. The CDR3 region is CASSQNPGRPNNEQFF. CDR3 bases: TGCGCCAGCAGCCAAAATCCCGGGAGACCCAACAATGAGCAGTTCTTC.

This chain joins TRBV9 and TRBJ2-7, with D tentatively TRBD1 or TRBD2 (5 bases each). Germline values: CDR1 SGDLS, CDR2 YYNGEE. V was shortened by 4 bases and J by 5 bases, with 19 bases between the two germline ends. This CDR3 has 15 residues. CDR3 nucleotide sequence: TGTGCCAGCAGCCACCCTGAGGGGACGGGGAACGAGCAGTACTTC. Its protein is CASSHPEGTGNEQYF.

The rearrangement links TRBV18 to TRBJ1-1; a possible D gene is TRBD1 (5 bases). Per the germline V gene, CDR1 is KGHSH and CDR2 is LQKENI. Trimming took 3 bases from V and 7 from J, leaving 12 bases between them. The CDR3 runs to 13 residues. The CDR3 DNA sequence: TGTGCCAGCTCACCGGACCTTGGGGGTGAAGCTTTCTTT. Translation gives CASSPDLGGEAFF.

V usage is TRBV7-9 and J usage is TRBJ1-6; D unresolved. From germline, CDR1 is SEHNR and CDR2 FQNEAQ (reference sequence). The CDR3 is 13 residues long. Trimming pared 5 bases from V and 7 bases from J, leaving 9 bases between. The CDR3 loop is CASSQLQNSPLHF. The DNA of the CDR3 is TGTGCCAGCAGCCAACTACAGAATTCACCCCTCCACTTT.

V gene TRBV6-1 combines with J gene TRBJ2-7; 7 bases fit TRBD2. The CDR3 totals 14 residues. CDR1 and CDR2 from the germline V gene are MNHNS and SASEGT. V lost 7 bases and J lost 3; bases outside the gene matches: 9. The CDR3 DNA is TGTGCCAGCACTCTCGGACTAGACGGCTACGAGCAGTACTTC. It translates to CASTLGLDGYEQYF.

The chain employs TRBV28 and TRBJ1-2, with 7 bases matching TRBD1. In germline, CDR1 is MDHEN, CDR2 SYDVKM. The CDR3 consists of 16 residues. Trimming took 6 bases from V and 0 from J; bases not matched to a gene: 10. The CDR3 region is CASSLTGSTANYGYTF. In DNA, the CDR3 is TGTGCCAGCAGCCTGACAGGGTCGACGGCTAACTATGGCTACACCTTC.